Shown below are 7 T cell receptor beta chains from a single sample sequenced in a study of shared clonotypes between healthy human individuals. Naive-designated CD8 cells lacked CD45RO, were positively enriched for CCR7, and omitted terminally differentiated effector memory CD45RA+ cells. TCRdb's table, derived via immunoSEQ multiplex PCR, lists solely in-frame clones and lacks some. The sample holds around 2.1 million clones, approximately 94% seen once. Sequenced input: naive CD8+ T cells from PBMCs. These receptors were taken from a man in his late teens or twenties in good health. Some clones in this sample may be carry-over from other donors' samples.

The chain couples TRBV4-2 to TRBJ1-2; D not certain. Germline V gives CDR1 LGHNA, CDR2 YNFKEQ. The CDR3 totals 16 residues. V gave up 3 bases and J gave up 6 bases, with 20 bases separating them. Here the CDR3 reads CASSHPGVGKRDGYTF. CDR3 nucleotide sequence: TGTGCCAGCAGCCATCCCGGTGTGGGGAAAAGGGATGGCTACACCTTC.

The V gene is TRBV5-8, the J gene TRBJ1-5; D gene ambiguous. Germline V gene sequence: CDR1 SGHTS, CDR2 YDEGEE. The CDR3 length is 13 residues. Trimming cost V 4 bases and J 11 bases, with 16 bases left between them. This CDR3 is CASSPGSAPAQHF. CDR3 coding DNA: TGTGCCAGCAGCCCCGGGTCGGCACCTGCCCAGCATTTT.

CDR3 DNA: TGTGCCAGCAGCTCCACCGAATGGGGGGGCTCTGGAAACACCATATATTTT. Encoded protein: CASSSTEWGGSGNTIYF. The V and J genes are TRBV9 and TRBJ1-3, with D possibly being TRBD1 (5 bases). Germline CDR1 is SGDLS and CDR2 is YYNGEE. This CDR3 has 17 residues. Trimming pared 4 bases from V and 0 bases from J, leaving 17 bases between. Complete variable domain (other parts from reference TRBV9 and TRBJ1-3): DSGVTQTPKHLITATGQRVTLRCSPRSGDLSVYWYQQSLDQGLQFLIQYYNGEERAKGNILERFSAQQFPDLHSELNLSSLELGDSALYFCASSSTEWGGSGNTIYFGEGSWLTVV.

V usage is TRBV11-2 and J usage is TRBJ2-7, with 8 bases aligning to TRBD2. The germline V gene has CDR1 SGHAT and CDR2 FQNNGV. The CDR3 runs to 15 residues. V lost 7 bases, J lost 7 bases, and 15 bases stayed unmatched. As DNA, the CDR3 is TGTGCCAGCAATCTAGCTAGCGGGTCCTACAGGGAGCAGTACTTC. It translates to CASNLASGSYREQYF.

The V gene is TRBV7-9, the J gene TRBJ2-1; TRBD2 aligns across 10 bases. This CDR3 comprises 18 residues. Trimming took 7 bases from V and 7 from J; bases not matched to a gene: 19. The germline gives CDR1 SEHNR, CDR2 FQNEAQ (reference sequence). CDR3 bases: TGTGCCAGCACGGGGGGCATGCCGAAGGGAGCGGGAGGGAATGAGCAGTTCTTC. Its translation is CASTGGMPKGAGGNEQFF.

This chain joins TRBV29-1 and TRBJ2-7, with D tentatively TRBD1 or TRBD2 (7 bases each). Trimming cost V 0 bases and J 4 bases, with 19 bases left between them. Germline-derived CDR1 and CDR2 are SQVTM and ANQGSEA. The CDR3 spans 16 residues. CDR3 in amino acids: CSVEERRQGGGYEQYF. The CDR3 nucleotides read TGCAGCGTTGAAGAGAGGAGACAGGGCGGGGGATACGAGCAGTACTTC.

This rearrangement joins TRBV7-8 to TRBJ2-2, with TRBD1 as a possible D gene (6 bases). The CDR3 covers 13 residues. Trimming stripped 4 bases from V and 6 bases from J, with 9 bases between. CDR1 is SGHVS, CDR2 FQNEAQ, per germline. The CDR3: CASSSRGSGELFF. The CDR3 DNA is TGTGCCAGCAGCTCCAGGGGATCCGGGGAGCTGTTTTTT.